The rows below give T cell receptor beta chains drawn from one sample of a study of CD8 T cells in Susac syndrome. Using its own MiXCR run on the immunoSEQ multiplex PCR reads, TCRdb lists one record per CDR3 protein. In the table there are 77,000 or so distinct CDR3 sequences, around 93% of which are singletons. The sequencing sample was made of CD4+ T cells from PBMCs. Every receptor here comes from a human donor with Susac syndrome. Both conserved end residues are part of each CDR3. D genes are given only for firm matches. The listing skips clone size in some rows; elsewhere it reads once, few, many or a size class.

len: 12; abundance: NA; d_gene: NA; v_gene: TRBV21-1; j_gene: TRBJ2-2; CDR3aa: CASSKVPGELFF; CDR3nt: TGTGCCAGCAGCAAAGTCCCCGGGGAGCTGTTTTTT
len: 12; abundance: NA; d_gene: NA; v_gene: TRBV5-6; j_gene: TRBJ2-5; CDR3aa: CASSLGMETQYF; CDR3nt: TGTGCCAGCAGCTTGGGTATGGAGACCCAGTACTTC
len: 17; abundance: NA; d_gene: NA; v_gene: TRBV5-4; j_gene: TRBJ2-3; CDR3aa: CASSLLWDSTVTDTQYF; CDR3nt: TGTGCCAGCAGCTTGTTGTGGGACTCCACGGTGACAGATACGCAGTATTTT
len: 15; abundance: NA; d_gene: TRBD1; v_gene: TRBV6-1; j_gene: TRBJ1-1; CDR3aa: CASRDRGRFGTEAFF; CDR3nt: TGTGCCAGCAGGGACAGGGGGCGGTTTGGCACTGAAGCTTTCTTT
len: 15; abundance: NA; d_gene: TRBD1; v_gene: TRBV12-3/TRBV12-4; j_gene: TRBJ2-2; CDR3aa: CASRPWTGGTGELFF; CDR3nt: TGTGCCAGCAGACCATGGACAGGGGGAACCGGGGAGCTGTTTTTT
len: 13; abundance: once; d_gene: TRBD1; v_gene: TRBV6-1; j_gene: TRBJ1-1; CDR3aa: CASSSTGDTEAFF; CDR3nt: TGTGCCAGCAGCTCGACAGGGGACACTGAAGCTTTCTTT
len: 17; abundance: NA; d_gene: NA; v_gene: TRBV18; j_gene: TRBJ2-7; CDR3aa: CASSPPGWRDKPYEQYF; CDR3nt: TGTGCCAGCTCACCACCCGGTTGGAGGGACAAGCCCTACGAGCAGTACTTC
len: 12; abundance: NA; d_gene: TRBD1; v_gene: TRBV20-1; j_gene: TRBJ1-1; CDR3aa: CSASTTGTEAFF; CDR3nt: TGCAGTGCTAGCACGACAGGGACTGAAGCTTTCTTT
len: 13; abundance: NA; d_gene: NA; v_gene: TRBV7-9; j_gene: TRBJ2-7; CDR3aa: CASSFSVEDEQYF; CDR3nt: TGTGCCAGCAGCTTTTCGGTAGAGGACGAGCAGTACTTC
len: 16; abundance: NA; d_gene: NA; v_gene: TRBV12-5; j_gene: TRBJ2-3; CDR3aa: CASGLGSGVVTDTQYF; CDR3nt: TGTGCTAGTGGTTTGGGTAGTGGGGTCGTCACAGATACGCAGTATTTT
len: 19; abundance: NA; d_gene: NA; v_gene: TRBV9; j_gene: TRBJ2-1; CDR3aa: CASSVATGVQGRVYNEQFF; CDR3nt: TGTGCCAGCAGCGTAGCTACCGGAGTACAGGGGAGGGTTTACAATGAGCAGTTCTTC
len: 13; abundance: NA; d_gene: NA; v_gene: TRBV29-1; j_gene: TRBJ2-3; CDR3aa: CSSEGGGIGTQYF; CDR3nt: TGCAGCTCTGAGGGGGGCGGAATAGGCACGCAGTATTTT
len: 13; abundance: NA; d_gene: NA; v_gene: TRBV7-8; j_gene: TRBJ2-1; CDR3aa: CASSLGSYNEQFF; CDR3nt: TGTGCCAGCAGCTTAGGTTCCTACAATGAGCAGTTCTTC
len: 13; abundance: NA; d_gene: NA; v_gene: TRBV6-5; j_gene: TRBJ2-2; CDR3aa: CASSYVGTGELFF; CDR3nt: TGTGCCAGCAGTTACGTGGGAACCGGGGAGCTGTTTTTT
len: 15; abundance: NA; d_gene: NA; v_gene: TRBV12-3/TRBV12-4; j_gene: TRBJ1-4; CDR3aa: CASSTNGGRREKLFF; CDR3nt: TGTGCCAGCAGCACTAACGGTGGGCGGCGTGAAAAACTGTTTTTT
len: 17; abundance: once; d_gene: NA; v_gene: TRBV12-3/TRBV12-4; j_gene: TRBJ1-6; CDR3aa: CTSSPGLAFSYNSPLHF; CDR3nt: TGTACCAGCAGTCCCGGACTAGCCTTCTCCTATAATTCACCCCTCCACTTT
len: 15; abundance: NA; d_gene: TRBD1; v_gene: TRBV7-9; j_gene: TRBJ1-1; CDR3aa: CASSPFRDRGTEAFF; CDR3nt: TGTGCCAGCAGCCCTTTCCGGGACAGGGGTACTGAAGCTTTCTTT
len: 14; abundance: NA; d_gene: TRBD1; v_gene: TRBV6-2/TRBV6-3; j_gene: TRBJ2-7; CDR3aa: CASRPRQGGYEQYF; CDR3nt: TGTGCCAGCAGGCCCCGACAGGGGGGCTACGAGCAGTACTTC
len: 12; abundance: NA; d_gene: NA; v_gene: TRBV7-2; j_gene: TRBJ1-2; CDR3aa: CASSSTDYGYTF; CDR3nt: TGTGCCAGCAGCTCTACAGACTATGGCTACACCTTC
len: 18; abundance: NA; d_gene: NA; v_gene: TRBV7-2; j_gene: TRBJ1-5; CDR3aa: CASSLGREGGLSNQPQHF; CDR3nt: TGTGCCAGCAGCTTAGGTCGGGAGGGGGGGCTGAGCAATCAGCCCCAGCATTTT
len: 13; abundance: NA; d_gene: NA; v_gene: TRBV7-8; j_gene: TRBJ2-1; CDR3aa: CASSSRAVNEQFF; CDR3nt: TGTGCCAGCAGCTCCCGTGCCGTCAATGAGCAGTTCTTC
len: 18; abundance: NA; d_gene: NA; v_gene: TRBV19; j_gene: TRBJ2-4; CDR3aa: CASSDSTRSYLAKNIQYF; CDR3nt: TGTGCCAGTAGTGACAGTACAAGGAGCTATTTAGCCAAAAACATTCAGTACTTC
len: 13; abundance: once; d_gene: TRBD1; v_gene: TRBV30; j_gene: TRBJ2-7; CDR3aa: CACHGTVAPEQYF; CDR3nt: TGTGCCTGCCACGGGACAGTAGCACCCGAGCAGTACTTC